This T cell receptor (beta chain) derives from a study of T cells after yellow fever vaccination (dated by TCRdb to the late 2010s). About the full investigation: The SMART-Seq v4 Ultra Low Input RNA kit was used to prepare libraries from fractions with low cell numbers. To follow T-cell clones before and after both primary and booster YFV17D yellow fever vaccination, bulk TCR alpha and beta repertoires underwent longitudinal sequencing. The cohort comprised two healthy male donors, one aged 18 to 30 and one aged 30 to 39 years. Blood was collected at multiple timepoints before and after primary and secondary immunization, and bulk PBMC replicates and cell subsets were isolated.

The reads were generated on an Illumina NovaSeq 6000. TCR cDNA was synthesized by 5'RACE template switching, through which a universal primer site and unique molecular identifiers were introduced. Priming of cDNA synthesis was performed from both the TCR alpha and TCR beta constant segments. Libraries were amplified in two PCR steps, with sample barcodes and sequencing adapters added in the second step. Libraries were sequenced on Illumina HiSeq 2500 (2x100 bp) or NovaSeq (2x150 bp). The authors' pipeline ran thus. Demultiplexing of reads and collapsing into UMI consensus sequences were performed with MIGEC, and V(D)J alignment was carried out with MiXCR. Vaccine-responding clonotypes were identified with edgeR using replicate PBMC samples, with FDR below 0.01 and a log2 fold change above 5 up to day 15 being required. CD4 or CD8 identity was assigned to each bulk clonotype according to whether the clonotype was present at higher abundance in the sequenced CD4 repertoire or the sequenced CD8 repertoire. TCRdb applied fastp at Q25 and MiXCR to the public reads, then kept only in-frame beta chains. Identical CDR3 protein sequences are pooled into one entry, listed with their most common genes and DNA. The V and J calls shown here were made by TCRdb, not taken from the authors' results. Present in this sample are under 200,000 distinct CDR3 sequences, approximately 11% of which were seen just once. Roughly a third of the sample is taken by the ten largest.

The germline V gene provides CDR1 ENHRY and CDR2 SYGVKD. From its cysteine to its phenylalanine, the CDR3 spans 15 amino acids. The retained sequence is limited to the CDR3, 45 bases, with the frame set at the first base. From V the trimming removes 3 bases and from J it removes 0 bases, while the gene matches leave 1 base of the junction unaccounted for. The sample holds many counts of this clonotype. Its specific antigen is unknown. The record has no base qualities; no much larger clone is one base away. Summary of the overall study and its limitations: The secondary T-cell response was found to be weaker but faster than the primary response, with a peak reached on day 5 rather than on day 15. After the booster, most of the clones that had expanded following primary vaccination were detected again (just under 97% of CD4 and around 90% of CD8), which suggests that memory was broadly maintained. Because only a couple of donors were included in the study, the extent to which the findings can be generalized is limited. A small share of clonotypes occurred in both CD4 and CD8 compartments, likely arising from convergent recombination. Computational filtering was required because FACS-sorted repertoires could contain abundant contaminating clonotypes from the bulk population.

Explained via the paper, the treatment or condition label denotes: live attenuated yellow fever vaccine strain. A standard Ficoll-Paque protocol was used to isolate PBMCs from peripheral blood. Dynabeads CD4 and CD8 positive selection kits were used to isolate CD4 and CD8 T-cell fractions. TriZol was used to extract RNA from bulk PBMCs, CD4 and CD8 fractions, and dextramer-positive and dextramer-negative fractions. Recombination connected TRBV10-3 to TRBJ2-1; 8 middle bases align to TRBD2. Sequenced material: CD8+ T cells sorted from PBMCs, taken 15 days after the yellow fever booster vaccination. This clonotype originated in a young man who received the YFV17D yellow fever vaccine. The CDR3 loop reads CAISEGTSSYNEQFF. The DNA sequence follows: TGTGCCATCAGTGAAGGGACTAGCTCCTACAATGAGCAGTTCTTC.